This TCR beta chain was recovered during a study of CD8+CD57+ T cells in acquired aplastic anemia. Template material for TCR beta VDJ and CDR3 profiling consisted of genomic DNA. A single record per CDR3 protein comes from TCRdb applying MiXCR to the reads. Here the sample spans under 200,000 distinct CDR3 sequences, under 50% being singletons. Points on this clonotype: A much larger clone differs by one base, so this may be a read error.

Flow cytometry had shown expanded CD8+CD57+ cells in the patients chosen for sequencing. The length of the CDR3 is 17 residues. Germline loops: CDR1 SGHDT, CDR2 YYEEEE. Trimming removed 4 bases from V and 5 bases from J, with 22 bases in between. Specimen: sorted CD4+, CD8+, or CD8+CD57+ T cells (not recorded which) from PBMCs. The rearrangement links TRBV5-6 to TRBJ2-1, with TRBD2 as a possible D gene (6 bases). The TCR originated in a human donor with aplastic anemia. CDR3 sequence (DNA): TGTGCCAGCAGCACCGAGTTCGTCGGGGGTTCCCACAATGAGCAGTTCTTC. Residues: CASSTEFVGGSHNEQFF.